These 18 T cell receptor beta chains were all obtained from the same sample, sequenced in a study of blood T cell repertoires in COVID-19. Clones were sequenced by immunoSEQ multiplex PCR, and TCRdb holds only the in-frame ones, with some missing. The sample lists 250,000 to 300,000 clones; about 87% were seen once. The sequenced sample was peripheral blood. All receptors derive from a woman aged 55-75 years with COVID-19, enrolled during active disease.

This chain connects TRBV19 to TRBJ2-1; 8 bases map to TRBD2. Trimming took 5 bases from V and 4 from J; bases not matched to a gene: 10. CDR3 length equals 16 residues. Germline CDR1 LNHDA, CDR2 SQIVND (reference sequence). The CDR3 loop reads CASSSPGTRDYNEQFF. In DNA form, the CDR3 reads TGTGCCAGTAGTTCACCCGGGACTAGGGATTACAATGAGCAGTTCTTC.

The V call is TRBV27, the J call TRBJ2-2; 7 bases match TRBD1. V lost 6 bases and J lost 4; bases outside the gene matches: 5. This CDR3 has 14 amino acids. The V gene's germline CDR1 is MNHEY and CDR2 SMNVEV (reference sequence). CDR3 in DNA: TGTGCCAGCAGCGCCGCAGGGGGCACCGGGGAGCTGTTTTTT. As protein: CASSAAGGTGELFF.

This clone was counted a few times. The rearrangement joins TRBV21-1 to TRBJ2-3; TRBD2, the D gene given by the table, was not confirmed from the DNA. TRBV21-1 is designated a pseudogene. The CDR3 spans 17 residues. Here the CDR3 DNA reads TGTGCCAGCAGCAAAATCCTAGCGGGAATACAAGCAGATACGCAGTATTTT. This translates into CASSKILAGIQADTQYF.

The V call is TRBV12-3 or TRBV12-4, the J call TRBJ1-1; D is unresolved. The CDR3 extends over 13 amino acids. V lost 3 bases to trimming and J lost 1 base, with 6 bases between them. The CDR3 DNA is TGTGCCAGCAGTTTCGGGGAGAACACTGAAGCTTTCTTT. Its protein product is CASSFGENTEAFF.

The chain employs TRBV9 and TRBJ2-1, with a tentative D call TRBD2 (5 bases). V lost 0 bases to trimming and J lost 5 bases, with 12 bases between them. The CDR3 is made up of 15 amino acids. The germline gives CDR1 SGDLS, CDR2 YYNGEE. CDR3 nucleotide sequence: TGTGCCAGCAGCGTAGCGGGGTCGAGCAACAATGAGCAGTTCTTC. This sequence encodes CASSVAGSSNNEQFF.

The genes are TRBV5-1 and TRBJ2-2, with 8 positions matching TRBD2. V lost 4 bases, J lost 6 bases, and 8 bases stayed unmatched. The germline gives CDR1 SGHRS, CDR2 YFSETQ. CDR3 length equals 15 residues. CDR3 nucleotides: TGCGCCAGCAGCCCTGGGACTAGTTCCGCCGGGGAGCTGTTTTTT. Translating gives CASSPGTSSAGELFF. Full variable domain (rest looked up from reference TRBV5-1 and TRBJ2-2): KAGVTQTPRYLIKTRGQQVTLSCSPISGHRSVSWYQQTPGQGLQFLFEYFSETQRNKGNFPGRFSGRQFSNSRSEMNVSTLELGDSALYLCASSPGTSSAGELFFGEGSRLTVL.

V is TRBV7-8 and J is TRBJ2-7, with 8 bases lining up with TRBD1. CDR1 and CDR2 from the germline V gene are SGHVS and FQNEAQ. Trimming at V came to 2 bases and at J to 10 bases, leaving 10 bases not matched to a gene. The CDR3 totals 14 residues. CDR3 in amino acids: CASSLIGQGLFQYF. CDR3 nucleotides: TGTGCCAGCAGCTTAATCGGACAGGGATTATTTCAGTACTTC.

This chain uses TRBV7-8 with TRBJ2-7, with 8 bases fitting TRBD1. The J segment lost 5 bases and the V segment lost 6 bases, leaving 9 bases of the junction unmatched. CDR1 SGHVS and CDR2 FQNEAQ come from the germline V gene. The CDR3 is 14 amino acids. CDR3 coding DNA: TGTGCCAGCAGGCGGGACAGGTTTGGCGACGAGCAGTACTTC. Amino acid sequence: CASRRDRFGDEQYF. The whole variable domain, filled in from reference TRBV7-8 and TRBJ2-7, reads GAGVSQSPRYKVAKRGQDVALRCDPISGHVSLFWYQQALGQGPEFLTYFQNEAQLDKSGLPSDRFFAERPEGSVSTLKIQRTQQEDSAVYLCASRRDRFGDEQYFGPGTRLTVT.

V gene TRBV6-6 combines with J gene TRBJ2-3; 8 nucleotides agree with TRBD2. CDR3 length: 21 amino acids. CDR1 and CDR2 (germline): MNHNY, SVGAGI (reference sequence). V gave up 5 bases and J gave up 4 bases; unmatched junction bases: 26. The CDR3 spells CASSPEVATSGTKGPPDTQYF. The CDR3 DNA reads as TGTGCCAGCAGTCCCGAAGTCGCTACTAGCGGAACAAAAGGGCCCCCAGATACGCAGTATTTT.

V is TRBV6-4 and J is TRBJ2-1; D is undetermined. CDR1 and CDR2 (germline): MRHNA, SNTAGT. Trimming took off 3 bases at V and 5 bases at J, with 14 bases between the two ends. The CDR3 runs to 15 residues. Here the CDR3 reads CASSDSETPHNEQFF. The CDR3 DNA is TGTGCCAGCAGTGATTCGGAGACCCCCCACAATGAGCAGTTCTTC.

For this clone: An end of the junction differs from the germline gene, which may be a read error. The chain employs TRBV5-1 and TRBJ2-2, with 7 bases lining up with TRBD2. Looked up from germline, CDR1 is SGHRS and CDR2 is YFSETQ. There are 16 residues in the CDR3. DNA of the CDR3: TGCGCCAGCTGCTTGATTGCGGGAGTCGGTACCGGGGAGCTGTTTTTT. Translation gives CASCLIAGVGTGELFF. The entire variable domain, with the rest obtained from reference TRBV5-1 and TRBJ2-2, is as follows: KAGVTQTPRYLIKTRGQQVTLSCSPISGHRSVSWYQQTPGQGLQFLFEYFSETQRNKGNFPGRFSGRQFSNSRSEMNVSTLELGDSALYLCASCLIAGVGTGELFFGEGSRLTVL.

This clone was recorded only once. The chain combines TRBV30 with TRBJ2-1, with unresolved D. This CDR3 spans 11 amino acids. From germline, CDR1 is GTSNPN and CDR2 SVGIG (reference sequence). With 5 bases removed from V and 9 bases from J, the gap between germline ends came to 11 bases. CDR3: CAWRYEAEQFF. The CDR3 DNA sequence: TGTGCCTGGCGGTACGAAGCTGAGCAGTTCTTC.

V and J are TRBV24-1 and TRBJ1-5, with TRBD1 matching 11 bases. Germline V gene sequence: CDR1 KGHDR, CDR2 SFDVKD. The CDR3 covers 19 residues. J gave up 2 bases and V 3 bases, and 11 bases lay outside the gene matches. CDR3 DNA sequence: TGTGCCACCAGTGATGCAGGGACAGGGGGGTCCGGGGGCAATCAGCCCCAGCATTTT. As protein: CATSDAGTGGSGGNQPQHF.

This clone was picked up a small number of times. The chain employs TRBV5-4 and TRBJ2-7, with 9 bases lining up with TRBD2. This CDR3 has 15 residues. Germline CDR1 reads SGHNT; CDR2 reads YYREEE (reference sequence). V lost 4 bases and J lost 2; bases outside the gene matches: 7. Here the CDR3 reads CASSQGLALAYEQYF. CDR3 DNA: TGTGCCAGCAGCCAAGGACTAGCGTTGGCCTACGAGCAGTACTTC.

The chain links TRBV15 to TRBJ2-1, with 12 positions matching TRBD2. J lost 0 bases, V lost 2 bases, and 14 bases had no gene match. The germline V gene encodes CDR1 LNHNV and CDR2 YYDKDF (reference sequence). The CDR3 has 21 residues. Written as DNA, the CDR3 is TGTGCCACCAGCAGACAAAGCTATCGGACTAGCGGGATGAGCTCCTACAATGAGCAGTTCTTC. Amino acid sequence: CATSRQSYRTSGMSSYNEQFF. The complete variable domain, with remaining parts taken from reference TRBV15 and TRBJ2-1, reads DAMVIQNPRYQVTQFGKPVTLSCSQTLNHNVMYWYQQKSSQAPKLLFHYYDKDFNNEADTPDNFQSRRPNTSFCFLDIRSPGLGDTAMYLCATSRQSYRTSGMSSYNEQFFGPGTRLTVL.

This rearrangement joins TRBV11-2 to TRBJ2-7, with D hard to call. The CDR3 extends over 12 amino acids. Trimming took 5 bases from V and 6 from J, leaving 11 bases between them. Germline-derived CDR1 and CDR2 are SGHAT and FQNNGV. The CDR3 region is CASSAYTGEQYF. CDR3 sequence (DNA): TGTGCCAGCAGCGCCTACACGGGCGAGCAGTACTTC.

The V call is TRBV10-2, the J call TRBJ1-1; 7 bases match TRBD1. CDR1 and CDR2 (germline): WSHSY, SAAADI. J gave up 1 base and V 0 bases, and 8 bases lay outside the gene matches. The CDR3 extends over 17 amino acids. The chain's CDR3 is CASSESARGRKNTEAFF. The CDR3 DNA follows: TGCGCCAGCAGTGAGTCCGCGAGGGGGCGGAAGAACACTGAAGCTTTCTTT.

As regards this clone: Compared with germline, one end of the junction differs, possibly owing to a read error. The rearrangement uses TRBV3-1 (or the pseudogene TRBV3-2) and TRBJ1-2, with D possibly being TRBD1 (5 bases). The CDR3 loop spans 12 amino acids. Germline CDR1 and CDR2: LGHDT and YNNKEL (reference sequence). This CDR3 reads CAVGGINYGYTF. As DNA, the CDR3 is TGCGCCGTCGGGGGTATTAACTATGGCTACACCTTC.